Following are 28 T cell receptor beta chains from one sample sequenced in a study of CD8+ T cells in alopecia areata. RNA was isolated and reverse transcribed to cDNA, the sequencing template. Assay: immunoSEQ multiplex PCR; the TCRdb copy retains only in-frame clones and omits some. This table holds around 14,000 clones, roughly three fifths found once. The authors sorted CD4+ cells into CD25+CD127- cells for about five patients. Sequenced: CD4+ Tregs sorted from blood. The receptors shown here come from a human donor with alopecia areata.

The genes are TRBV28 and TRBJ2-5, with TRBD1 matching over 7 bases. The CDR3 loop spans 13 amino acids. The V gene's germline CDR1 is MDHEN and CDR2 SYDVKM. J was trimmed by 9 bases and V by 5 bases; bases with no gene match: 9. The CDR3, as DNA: TGTGCCAGCAGTGACAGGGTAGCGTCGGCCCAGTACTTC. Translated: CASSDRVASAQYF.

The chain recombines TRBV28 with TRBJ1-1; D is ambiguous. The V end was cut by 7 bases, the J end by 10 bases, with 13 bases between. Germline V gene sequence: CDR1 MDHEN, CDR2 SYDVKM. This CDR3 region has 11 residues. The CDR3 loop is CASIKPGRAFF. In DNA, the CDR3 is TGTGCCAGCATTAAGCCCGGCCGAGCTTTCTTT.

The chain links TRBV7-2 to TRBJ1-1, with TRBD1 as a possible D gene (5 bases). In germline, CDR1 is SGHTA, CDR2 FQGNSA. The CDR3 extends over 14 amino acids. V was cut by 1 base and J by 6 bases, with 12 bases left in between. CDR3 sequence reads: CASSLEDRWAEAFF. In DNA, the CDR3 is TGTGCCAGCAGCTTAGAAGACAGATGGGCTGAAGCTTTCTTT.

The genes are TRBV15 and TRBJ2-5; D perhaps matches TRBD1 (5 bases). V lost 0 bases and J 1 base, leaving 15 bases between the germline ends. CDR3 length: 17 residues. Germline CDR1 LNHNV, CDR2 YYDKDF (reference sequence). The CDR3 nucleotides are TGTGCCACCAGCAGAGACCTGGGGCAGACTCCCCAAGAGACCCAGTACTTC. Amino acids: CATSRDLGQTPQETQYF.

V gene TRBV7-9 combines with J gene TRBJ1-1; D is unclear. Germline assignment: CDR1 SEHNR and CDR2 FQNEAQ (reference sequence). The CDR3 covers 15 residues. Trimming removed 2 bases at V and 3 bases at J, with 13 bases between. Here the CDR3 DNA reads TGTGCCAGCAGCTTAAGTATGCGCACTGACACTGAAGCTTTCTTT. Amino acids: CASSLSMRTDTEAFF.

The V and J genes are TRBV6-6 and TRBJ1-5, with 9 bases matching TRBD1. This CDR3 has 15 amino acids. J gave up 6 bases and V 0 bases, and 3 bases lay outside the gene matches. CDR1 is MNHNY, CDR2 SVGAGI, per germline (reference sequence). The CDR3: CASSYSGQGTQPQHF. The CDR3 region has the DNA TGTGCCAGCAGTTACTCCGGACAGGGGACTCAGCCCCAGCATTTT.

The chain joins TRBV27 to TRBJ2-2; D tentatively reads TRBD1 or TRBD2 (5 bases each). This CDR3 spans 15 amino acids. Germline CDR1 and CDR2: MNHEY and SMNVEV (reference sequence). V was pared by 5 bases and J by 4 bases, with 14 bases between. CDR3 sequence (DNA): TGTGCCAGCAGTCAGTTAGCTGGGGGCACCGGGGAGCTGTTTTTT. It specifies CASSQLAGGTGELFF.

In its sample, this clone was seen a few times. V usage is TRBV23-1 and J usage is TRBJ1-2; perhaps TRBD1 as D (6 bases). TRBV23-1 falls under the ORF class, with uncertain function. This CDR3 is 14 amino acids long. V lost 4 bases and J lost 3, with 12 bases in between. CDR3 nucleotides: TGCGCCAGCAGTCCGGAGGGGGGGCACTATGGCTACACCTTC. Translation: CASSPEGGHYGYTF.

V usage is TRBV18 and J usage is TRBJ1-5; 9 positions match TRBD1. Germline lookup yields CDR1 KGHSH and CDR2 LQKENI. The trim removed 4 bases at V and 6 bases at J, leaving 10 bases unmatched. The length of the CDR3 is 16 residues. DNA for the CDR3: TGTGCCAGCTCACAAAGCACAGGGGGCTCAGGTCAGCCCCAGCATTTT. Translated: CASSQSTGGSGQPQHF. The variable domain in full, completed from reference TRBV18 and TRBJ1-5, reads NAGVMQNPRHLVRRRGQEARLRCSPMKGHSHVYWYRQLPEEGLKFMVYLQKENIIDESGMPKERFSAEFPKEGPSILRIQQVVRGDSAAYFCASSQSTGGSGQPQHFGDGTRLSIL.

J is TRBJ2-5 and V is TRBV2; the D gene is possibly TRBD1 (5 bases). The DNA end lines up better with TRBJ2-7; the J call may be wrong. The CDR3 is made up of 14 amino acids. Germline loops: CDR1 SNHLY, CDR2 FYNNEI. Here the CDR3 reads CASGVGRAPYEQYF. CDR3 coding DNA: TGTGCCAGCGGTGTCGGCAGGGCGCCCTACGAGCAGTACTTC.

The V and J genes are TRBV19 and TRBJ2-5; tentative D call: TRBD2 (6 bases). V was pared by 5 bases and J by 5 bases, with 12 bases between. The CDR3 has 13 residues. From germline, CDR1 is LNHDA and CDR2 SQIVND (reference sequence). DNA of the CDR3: TGTGCCAGTAGTTCGGGAGTAACGGAGACCCAGTACTTC. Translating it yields CASSSGVTETQYF.

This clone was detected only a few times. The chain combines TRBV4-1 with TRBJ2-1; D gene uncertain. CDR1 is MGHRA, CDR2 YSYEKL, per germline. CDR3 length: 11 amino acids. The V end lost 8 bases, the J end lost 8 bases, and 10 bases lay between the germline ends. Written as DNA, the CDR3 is TGCGCCAGCCGCTTTGGCCATGAGCAGTTCTTC. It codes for CASRFGHEQFF.

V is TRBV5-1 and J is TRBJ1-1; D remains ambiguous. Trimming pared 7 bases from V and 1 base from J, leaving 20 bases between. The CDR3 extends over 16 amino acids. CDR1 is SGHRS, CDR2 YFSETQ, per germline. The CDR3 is CASEEGSKVSNTEAFF. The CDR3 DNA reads TGCGCCAGCGAGGAGGGCAGTAAAGTCTCGAACACTGAAGCTTTCTTT.

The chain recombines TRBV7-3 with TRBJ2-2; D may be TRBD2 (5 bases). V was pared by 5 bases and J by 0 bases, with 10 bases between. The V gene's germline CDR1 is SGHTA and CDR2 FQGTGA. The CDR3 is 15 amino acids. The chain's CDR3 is CASSPTRANTGELFF. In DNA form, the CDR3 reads TGTGCCAGCAGCCCTACTAGGGCGAACACCGGGGAGCTGTTTTTT.

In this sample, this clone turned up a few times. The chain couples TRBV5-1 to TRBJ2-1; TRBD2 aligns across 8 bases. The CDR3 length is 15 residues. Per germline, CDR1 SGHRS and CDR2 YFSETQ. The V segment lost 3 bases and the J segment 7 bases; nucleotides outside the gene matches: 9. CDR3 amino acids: CASSSRLATANEQFF. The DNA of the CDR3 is TGCGCCAGCAGCTCTCGACTAGCGACGGCGAATGAGCAGTTCTTC.

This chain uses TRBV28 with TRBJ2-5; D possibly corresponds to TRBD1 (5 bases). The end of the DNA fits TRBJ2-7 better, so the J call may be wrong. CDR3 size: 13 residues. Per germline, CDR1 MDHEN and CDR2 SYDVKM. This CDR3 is CASSLRGNYEQYF. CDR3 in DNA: TGTGCCAGCAGTTTAAGGGGTAACTACGAGCAGTACTTC.

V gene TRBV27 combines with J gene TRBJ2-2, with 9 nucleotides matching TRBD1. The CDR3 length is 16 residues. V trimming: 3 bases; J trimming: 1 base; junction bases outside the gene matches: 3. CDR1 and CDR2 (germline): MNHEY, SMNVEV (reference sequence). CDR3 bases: TGTGCCAGCAGTTTCTGGGACAGGGTGAACACCGGGGAGCTGTTTTTT. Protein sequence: CASSFWDRVNTGELFF.

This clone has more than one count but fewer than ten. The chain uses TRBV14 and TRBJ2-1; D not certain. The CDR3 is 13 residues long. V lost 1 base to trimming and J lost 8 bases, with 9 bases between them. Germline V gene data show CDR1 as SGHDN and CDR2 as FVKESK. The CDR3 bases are TGTGCCAGCAGCCAAGGGTTTTTCGATGAGCAGTTCTTC. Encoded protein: CASSQGFFDEQFF.

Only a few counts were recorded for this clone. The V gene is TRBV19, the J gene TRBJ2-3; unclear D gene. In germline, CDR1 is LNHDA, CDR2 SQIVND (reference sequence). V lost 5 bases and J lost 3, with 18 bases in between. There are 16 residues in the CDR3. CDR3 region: CASSAFLSRVTDTQYF. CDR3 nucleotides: TGTGCCAGTAGTGCCTTCCTGTCCCGGGTAACAGATACGCAGTATTTT.

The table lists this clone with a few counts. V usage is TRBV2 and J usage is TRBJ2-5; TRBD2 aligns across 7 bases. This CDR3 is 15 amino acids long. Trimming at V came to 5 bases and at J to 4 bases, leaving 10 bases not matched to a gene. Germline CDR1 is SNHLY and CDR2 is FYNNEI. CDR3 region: CASSPTSERAETQYF. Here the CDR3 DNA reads TGTGCCAGCAGTCCTACTAGCGAGAGGGCAGAGACCCAGTACTTC.

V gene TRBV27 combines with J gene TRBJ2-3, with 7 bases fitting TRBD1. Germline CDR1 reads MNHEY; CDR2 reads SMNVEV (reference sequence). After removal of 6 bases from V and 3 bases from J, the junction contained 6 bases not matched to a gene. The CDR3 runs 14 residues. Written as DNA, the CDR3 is TGTGCCAGCAGAAGGGGACAGCTGACAGATACGCAGTATTTT. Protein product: CASRRGQLTDTQYF.

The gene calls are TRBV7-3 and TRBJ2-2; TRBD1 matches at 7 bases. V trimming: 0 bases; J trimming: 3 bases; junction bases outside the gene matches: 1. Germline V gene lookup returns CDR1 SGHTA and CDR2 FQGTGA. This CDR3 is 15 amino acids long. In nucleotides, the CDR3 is TGTGCCAGCAGCTTAACGGGACAGTACACCGGGGAGCTGTTTTTT. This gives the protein CASSLTGQYTGELFF. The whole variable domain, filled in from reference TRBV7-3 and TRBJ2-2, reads GAGVSQTPSNKVTEKGKYVELRCDPISGHTALYWYRQSLGQGPEFLIYFQGTGAADDSGLPNDRFFAVRPEGSVSTLKIQRTERGDSAVYLCASSLTGQYTGELFFGEGSRLTVL.

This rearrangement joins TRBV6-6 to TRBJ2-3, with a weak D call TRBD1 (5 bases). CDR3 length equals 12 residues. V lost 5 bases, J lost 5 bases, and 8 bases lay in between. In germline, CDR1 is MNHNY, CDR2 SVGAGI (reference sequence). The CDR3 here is CASSTGRDTQYF. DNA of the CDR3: TGTGCCAGCAGTACAGGACGAGATACGCAGTATTTT.

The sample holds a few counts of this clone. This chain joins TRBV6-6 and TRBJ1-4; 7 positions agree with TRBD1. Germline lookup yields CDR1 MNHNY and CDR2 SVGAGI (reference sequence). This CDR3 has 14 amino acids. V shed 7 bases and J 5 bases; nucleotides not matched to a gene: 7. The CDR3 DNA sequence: TGTGCCAGCAAGAAGGGGGCCTTAAATGAAAAACTGTTTTTT. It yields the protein CASKKGALNEKLFF.

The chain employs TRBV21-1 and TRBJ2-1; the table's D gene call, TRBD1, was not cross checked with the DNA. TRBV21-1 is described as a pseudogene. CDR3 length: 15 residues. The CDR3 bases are TGTGCCAGCAGCGAGGCAGGGGTCGCGTACAATGAGCAGTTCTTC. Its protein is CASSEAGVAYNEQFF.

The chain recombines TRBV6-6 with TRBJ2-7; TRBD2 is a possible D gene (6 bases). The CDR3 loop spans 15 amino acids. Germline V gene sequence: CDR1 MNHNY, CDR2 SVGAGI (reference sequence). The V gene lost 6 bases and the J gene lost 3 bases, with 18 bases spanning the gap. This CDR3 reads CASRNSAGRNYEQYF. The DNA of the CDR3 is TGTGCCAGCAGAAACTCCGCGGGACGGAACTACGAGCAGTACTTC.

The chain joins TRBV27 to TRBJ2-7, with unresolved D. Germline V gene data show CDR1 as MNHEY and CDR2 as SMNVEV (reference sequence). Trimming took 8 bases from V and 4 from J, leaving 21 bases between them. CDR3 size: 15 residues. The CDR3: CASAVKPEGFYEQYF. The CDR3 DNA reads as TGTGCCAGCGCGGTTAAGCCCGAAGGATTTTACGAGCAGTACTTC.

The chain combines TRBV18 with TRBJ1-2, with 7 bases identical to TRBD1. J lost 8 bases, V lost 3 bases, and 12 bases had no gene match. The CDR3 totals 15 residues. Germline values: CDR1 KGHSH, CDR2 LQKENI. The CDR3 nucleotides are TGTGCCAGCTCACCTCTTGGAGACAGGGTCCCCGGCTACACCTTC. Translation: CASSPLGDRVPGYTF.